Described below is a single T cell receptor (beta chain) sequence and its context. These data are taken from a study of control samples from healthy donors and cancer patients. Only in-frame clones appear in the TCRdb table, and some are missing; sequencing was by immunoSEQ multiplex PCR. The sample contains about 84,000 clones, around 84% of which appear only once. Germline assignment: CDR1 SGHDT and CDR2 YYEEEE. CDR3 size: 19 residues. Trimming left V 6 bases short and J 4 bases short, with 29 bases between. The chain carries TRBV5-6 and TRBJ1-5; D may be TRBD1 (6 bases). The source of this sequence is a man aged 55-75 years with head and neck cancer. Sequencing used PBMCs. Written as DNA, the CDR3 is TGTGCCAGCAACCATGGGGTCGGGGGGCCGGAATGGACAAATCAGCCCCAGCATTTT. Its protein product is CASNHGVGGPEWTNQPQHF.